This T cell receptor beta chain was obtained from a study of T cell responses to AZD1222 COVID-19 vaccine. Broader study findings: Variant regions that are unmutated are reportedly the target of nearly half of spike-specific TCRs. Clonal diversity was possibly underestimated; the donors were predominantly white British and more often female.

The germline CDR1 and CDR2 sequences are MNHEY and SVGAGI. CDR3 length: 14 residues. V lost 7 bases, J lost 1 base, and 5 bases stayed unmatched. To note about this clone: Its target is unknown.

Some clones are missing from TCRdb's copy, which holds only in-frame ones; the method was immunoSEQ multiplex PCR. The sample gives around 120,000 clones, 75% to 90% of which show up once; 3% to 4% is in the top ten. This sequence was found in an adult in good health. Source: peripheral blood, taken on day 0 of MenACWY control vaccination. The V gene is TRBV6-5, the J gene TRBJ2-3; 7 nucleotides match TRBD1. The CDR3 nucleotides read TGTGCCAGCACCGGACAGGACGGCACAGATACGCAGTATTTT. Its protein is CASTGQDGTDTQYF.